These 9 T cell receptor beta chains were all obtained from the same sample, sequenced in a study of T cell changes during pregnancy in multiple sclerosis. Here immunoSEQ multiplex PCR was the method, and the copy in TCRdb shows in-frame clones only, minus some. The sample lists over 30,000 clones; almost 95% were seen once. The sample consisted of CD4+ T cells from peripheral blood mononuclear cells, taken after pregnancy. Receptors originate from a female donor with multiple sclerosis, enrolled in a pregnancy study.

This chain links TRBV6-6 with TRBJ2-1; tentatively, D is TRBD1 (6 bases). CDR3 size: 16 residues. Germline CDR1 is MNHNY and CDR2 is SVGAGI (reference sequence). V lost 6 bases, J lost 4 bases, and 19 bases lay in between. The CDR3 protein is CASSRVVQGSYNEQFF. CDR3 in DNA: TGTGCCAGCAGCCGAGTTGTACAGGGATCATACAATGAGCAGTTCTTC.

The genes are TRBV30 and TRBJ2-2; TRBD1 agrees at 9 bases. Unmatched junction bases numbered 6, after V lost 3 bases and J lost 4 bases. Germline-derived CDR1 and CDR2 are GTSNPN and SVGIG (reference sequence). There are 15 residues in the CDR3. CDR3 loop: CAWRRTGVVTGELFF. In nucleotides, the CDR3 is TGTGCCTGGAGACGGACAGGGGTGGTCACCGGGGAGCTGTTTTTT.

The genes are TRBV4-2 and TRBJ2-3; 8 nucleotides line up with TRBD2. The V gene end was trimmed by 1 base and the J gene end by 2 bases; junction bases not matched to a gene: 5. CDR3 length: 16 amino acids. CDR1 and CDR2 from the germline V gene are LGHNA and YNFKEQ. CDR3 DNA sequence: TGTGCCAGCAGCCAAGTACCGGGGGGGTACACAGATACGCAGTATTTT. Encoded protein: CASSQVPGGYTDTQYF.

This sequence joins TRBV19 and TRBJ2-7; D is perhaps TRBD1 (6 bases). V lost 8 bases and J 2 bases, leaving 13 bases between the germline ends. The CDR3 runs to 13 residues. Germline V gives CDR1 LNHDA, CDR2 SQIVND (reference sequence). CDR3 bases: TGTGCCAGTGGGCGGCAGGGGACCTACGAGCAGTACTTC. Amino acid sequence: CASGRQGTYEQYF.

The rearrangement joins TRBV15 to TRBJ1-6; D call uncertain. The germline V gene encodes CDR1 LNHNV and CDR2 YYDKDF (reference sequence). CDR3 size: 15 residues. Trimming took off 2 bases at V and 5 bases at J, with 10 bases between the two ends. CDR3 loop: CATSRHRENNSPLHF. The CDR3 nucleotides are TGTGCCACCAGCAGACACCGGGAGAATAATTCACCCCTCCACTTT.

The V call is TRBV6-5, the J call TRBJ2-1; 10 nucleotides align to TRBD1. The CDR3 runs 15 residues. V lost 6 bases to trimming and J lost 5 bases; unmatched junction nucleotides: 7. CDR1 and CDR2 from the germline V gene are MNHEY and SVGAGI. The CDR3 DNA sequence: TGTGCCAGCAGCAAAGCGGGACAGGGGAACAATGAGCAGTTCTTC. This sequence encodes CASSKAGQGNNEQFF.

The V gene is TRBV11-2, the J gene TRBJ1-6; D is ambiguous. The CDR3 extends over 15 amino acids. Germline loops: CDR1 SGHAT, CDR2 FQNNGV. The germline V and J ends were trimmed by 0 bases and 7 bases, with 10 bases remaining between them. The CDR3 DNA follows: TGTGCCAGCAGCTTAGACGGACTCTCCAATTCACCCCTCCACTTT. This codes for CASSLDGLSNSPLHF.

The chain has TRBV6-5 and TRBJ1-5; D is possibly TRBD1 (5 bases). V was pared by 6 bases and J by 1 base, with 7 bases between. The CDR3 has 13 amino acids. Germline V gene data show CDR1 as MNHEY and CDR2 as SVGAGI. The DNA for the CDR3 is TGTGCCAGCAGCAGGGTCAGCAATCAGCCCCAGCATTTT. Encoded protein: CASSRVSNQPQHF.

This clone was counted a single time. The gene calls are TRBV27 and TRBJ1-6; TRBD1 aligns across 9 bases. V shed 4 bases and J 13 bases; nucleotides not matched to a gene: 11. The CDR3 sequence is 15 residues long. Germline lookup yields CDR1 MNHEY and CDR2 SMNVEV (reference sequence). CDR3 DNA: TGTGCCAGCAGTTCCACCGGGACAGGGTCGTCTCCCCTCCACTTT. This translates into CASSSTGTGSSPLHF.